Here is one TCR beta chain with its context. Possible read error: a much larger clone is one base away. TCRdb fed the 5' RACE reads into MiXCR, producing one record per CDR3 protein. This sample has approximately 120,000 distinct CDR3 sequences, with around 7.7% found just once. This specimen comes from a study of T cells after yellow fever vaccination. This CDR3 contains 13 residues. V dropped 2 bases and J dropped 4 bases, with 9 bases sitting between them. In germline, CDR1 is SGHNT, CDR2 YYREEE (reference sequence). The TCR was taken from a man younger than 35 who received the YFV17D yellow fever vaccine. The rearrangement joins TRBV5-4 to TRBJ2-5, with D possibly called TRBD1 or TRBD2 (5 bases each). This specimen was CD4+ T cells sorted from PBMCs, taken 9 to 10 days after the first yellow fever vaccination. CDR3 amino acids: CASSFPGRETQYF. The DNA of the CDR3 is TGTGCCAGCAGCTTCCCAGGGAGAGAGACCCAGTACTTC.